The sequence of this TCR beta chain was determined in a study of cytomegalovirus exposure and HLA in healthy donors. Broader study findings: The productive fraction for most TCR beta V segments was about 87% or about 30% in an earlier analysis.

Primers included in the PCR were 60 Vbeta and 13 Jbeta primers. TCRdb keeps only in-frame clones here, not all; method: immunoSEQ multiplex PCR. The table lists about 170,000 clones, approximately 82% of them singletons, with approximately 1.5% in the top ten. Germline V gives CDR1 MNHEY, CDR2 SMNVEV (reference sequence). The ends were cut back, 1 base at V and 1 base at J, with 11 bases in the middle. This CDR3 has 16 amino acids. Regarding this clone: Its target is unknown.

This clonotype was sampled from a male donor in good health and CMV-seronegative. The sequenced sample was PBMCs. The V call is TRBV27, the J call TRBJ1-5; D is perhaps TRBD1 (6 bases). The CDR3 DNA follows: TGTGCCAGCAGTTTATTTGGGGGGGCCAGCAATCAGCCCCAGCATTTT. As protein: CASSLFGGASNQPQHF.